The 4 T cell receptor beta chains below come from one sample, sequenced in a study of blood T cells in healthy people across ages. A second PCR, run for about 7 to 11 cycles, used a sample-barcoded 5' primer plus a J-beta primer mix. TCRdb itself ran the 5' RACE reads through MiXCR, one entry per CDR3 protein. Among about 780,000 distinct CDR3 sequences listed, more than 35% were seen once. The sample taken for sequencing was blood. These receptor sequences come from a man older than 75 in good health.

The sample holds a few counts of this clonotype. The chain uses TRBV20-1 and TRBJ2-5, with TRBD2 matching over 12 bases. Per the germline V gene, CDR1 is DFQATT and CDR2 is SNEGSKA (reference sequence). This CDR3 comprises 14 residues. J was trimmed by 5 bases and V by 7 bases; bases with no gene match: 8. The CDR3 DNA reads TGCAGTGTTACCCCTAGCGGGAGGGACGAGACCCAGTACTTC. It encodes CSVTPSGRDETQYF.

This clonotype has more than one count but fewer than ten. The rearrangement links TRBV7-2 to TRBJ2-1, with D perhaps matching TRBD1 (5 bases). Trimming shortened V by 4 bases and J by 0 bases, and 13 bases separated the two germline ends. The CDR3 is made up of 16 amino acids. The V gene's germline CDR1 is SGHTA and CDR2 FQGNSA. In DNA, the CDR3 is TGTGCCAGCAGCTCCACAGGCCTGAGCTCCTACAATGAGCAGTTCTTC. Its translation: CASSSTGLSSYNEQFF.

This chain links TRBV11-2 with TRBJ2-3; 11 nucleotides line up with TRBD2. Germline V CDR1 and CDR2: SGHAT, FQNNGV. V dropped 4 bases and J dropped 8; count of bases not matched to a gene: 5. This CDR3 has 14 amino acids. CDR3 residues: CASSYSGGGGTQYF. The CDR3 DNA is TGTGCCAGCAGCTATAGCGGGGGGGGAGGTACGCAGTATTTT.

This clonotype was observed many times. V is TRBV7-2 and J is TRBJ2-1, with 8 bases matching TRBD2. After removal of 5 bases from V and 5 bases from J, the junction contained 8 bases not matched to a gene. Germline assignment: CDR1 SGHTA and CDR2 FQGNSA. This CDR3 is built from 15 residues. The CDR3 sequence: CASSGRTSWDNEQFF. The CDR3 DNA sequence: TGTGCCAGCAGCGGACGGACTAGCTGGGACAATGAGCAGTTCTTC.